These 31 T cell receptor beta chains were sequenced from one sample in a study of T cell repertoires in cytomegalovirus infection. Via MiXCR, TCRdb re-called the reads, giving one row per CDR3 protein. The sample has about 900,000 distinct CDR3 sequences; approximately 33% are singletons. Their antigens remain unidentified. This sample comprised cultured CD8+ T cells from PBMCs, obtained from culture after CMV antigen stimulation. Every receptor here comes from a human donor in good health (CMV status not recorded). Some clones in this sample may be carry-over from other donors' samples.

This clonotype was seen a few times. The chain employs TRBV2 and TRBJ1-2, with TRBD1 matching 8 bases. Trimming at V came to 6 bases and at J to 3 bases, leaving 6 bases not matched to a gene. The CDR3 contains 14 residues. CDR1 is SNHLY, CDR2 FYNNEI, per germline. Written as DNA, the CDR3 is TGTGCCAGCAGCCCGGACAGGGAAGACTATGGCTACACCTTC. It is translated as CASSPDREDYGYTF.

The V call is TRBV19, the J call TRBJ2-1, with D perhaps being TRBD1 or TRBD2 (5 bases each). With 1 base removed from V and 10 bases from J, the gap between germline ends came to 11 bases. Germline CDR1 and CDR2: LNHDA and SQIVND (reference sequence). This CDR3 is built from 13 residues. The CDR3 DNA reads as TGTGCCAGTAGTATAGGGGGCCGAGGGGAGCAGTTCTTC. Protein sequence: CASSIGGRGEQFF.

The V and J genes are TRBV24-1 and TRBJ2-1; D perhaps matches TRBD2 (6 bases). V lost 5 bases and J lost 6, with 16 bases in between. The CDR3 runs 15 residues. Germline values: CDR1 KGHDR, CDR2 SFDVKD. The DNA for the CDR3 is TGTGCCACCAGTGGGGACTTAGGGTCCCTCAATGAGCAGTTCTTC. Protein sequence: CATSGDLGSLNEQFF.

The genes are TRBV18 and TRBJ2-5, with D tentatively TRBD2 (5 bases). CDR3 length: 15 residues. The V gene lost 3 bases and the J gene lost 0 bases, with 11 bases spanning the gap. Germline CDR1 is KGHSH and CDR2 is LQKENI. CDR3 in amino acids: CASSPWEKYQETQYF. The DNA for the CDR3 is TGTGCCAGCTCACCCTGGGAGAAGTACCAAGAGACCCAGTACTTC.

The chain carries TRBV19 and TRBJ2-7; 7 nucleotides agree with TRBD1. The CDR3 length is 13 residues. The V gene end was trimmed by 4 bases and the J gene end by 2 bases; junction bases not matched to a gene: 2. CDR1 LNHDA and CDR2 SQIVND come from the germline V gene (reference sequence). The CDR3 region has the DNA TGTGCCAGTAGTAACGGACAGGCCTACGAGCAGTACTTC. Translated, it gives CASSNGQAYEQYF.

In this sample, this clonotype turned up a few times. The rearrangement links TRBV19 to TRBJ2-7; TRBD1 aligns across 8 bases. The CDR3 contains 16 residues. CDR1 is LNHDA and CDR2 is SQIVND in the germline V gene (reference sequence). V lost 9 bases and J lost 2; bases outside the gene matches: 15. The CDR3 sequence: CASNINETGATYEQYF. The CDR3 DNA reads TGTGCCAGCAACATAAACGAGACAGGGGCGACCTACGAGCAGTACTTC.

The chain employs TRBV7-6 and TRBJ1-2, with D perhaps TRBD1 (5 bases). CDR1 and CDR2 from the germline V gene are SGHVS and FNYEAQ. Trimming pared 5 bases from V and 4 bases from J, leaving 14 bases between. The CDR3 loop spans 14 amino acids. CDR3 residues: CASSNGGVAYGYTF. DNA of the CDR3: TGTGCCAGCAGCAACGGGGGGGTTGCCTATGGCTACACCTTC.

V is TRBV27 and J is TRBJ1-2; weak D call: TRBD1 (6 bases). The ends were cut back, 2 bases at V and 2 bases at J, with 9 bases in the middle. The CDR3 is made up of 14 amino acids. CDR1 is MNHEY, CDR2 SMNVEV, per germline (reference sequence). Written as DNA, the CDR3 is TGTGCCAGCAGTTTAGGACAGCGAAACTATGGCTACACCTTC. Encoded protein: CASSLGQRNYGYTF.

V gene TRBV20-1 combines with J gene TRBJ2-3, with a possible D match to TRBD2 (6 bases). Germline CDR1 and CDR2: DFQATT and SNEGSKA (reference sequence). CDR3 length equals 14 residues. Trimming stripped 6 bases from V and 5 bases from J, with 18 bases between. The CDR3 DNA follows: TGCAGTGCCCTACGGTACATCGGGGGAGATACGCAGTATTTT. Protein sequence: CSALRYIGGDTQYF.

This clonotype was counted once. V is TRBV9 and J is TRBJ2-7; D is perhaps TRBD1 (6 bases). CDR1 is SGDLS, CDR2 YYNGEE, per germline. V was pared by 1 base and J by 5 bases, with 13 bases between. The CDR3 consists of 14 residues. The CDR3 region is CASSVTGSGNEQYF. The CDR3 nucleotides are TGTGCCAGCAGCGTAACAGGGTCCGGGAACGAGCAGTACTTC.

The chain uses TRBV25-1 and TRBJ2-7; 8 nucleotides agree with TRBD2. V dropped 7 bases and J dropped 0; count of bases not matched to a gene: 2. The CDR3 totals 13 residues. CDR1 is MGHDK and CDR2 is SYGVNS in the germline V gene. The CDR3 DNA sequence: TGTGCCAGCAACAGCGGGGGCTCCTACGAGCAGTACTTC. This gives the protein CASNSGGSYEQYF.

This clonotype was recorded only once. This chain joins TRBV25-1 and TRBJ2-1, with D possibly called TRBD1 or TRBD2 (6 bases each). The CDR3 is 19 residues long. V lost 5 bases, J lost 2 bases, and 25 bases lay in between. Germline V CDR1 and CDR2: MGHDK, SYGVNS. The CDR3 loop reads CASSSRRDTPTFAYNEQFF. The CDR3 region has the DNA TGTGCCAGCAGTTCCCGGCGGGACACGCCGACCTTTGCCTACAATGAGCAGTTCTTC.

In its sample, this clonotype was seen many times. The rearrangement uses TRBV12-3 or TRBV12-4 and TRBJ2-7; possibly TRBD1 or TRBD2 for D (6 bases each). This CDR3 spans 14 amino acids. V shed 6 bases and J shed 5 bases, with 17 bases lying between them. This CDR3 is CASSSEQGGNEQYF. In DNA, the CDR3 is TGTGCCAGCAGCTCGGAACAGGGAGGTAACGAGCAGTACTTC.

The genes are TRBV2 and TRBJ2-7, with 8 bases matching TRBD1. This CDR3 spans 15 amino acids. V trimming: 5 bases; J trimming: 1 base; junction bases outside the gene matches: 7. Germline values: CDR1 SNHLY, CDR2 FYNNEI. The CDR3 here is CASSTGTGVSYEQYF. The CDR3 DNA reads TGTGCCAGCAGTACCGGGACAGGAGTATCCTACGAGCAGTACTTC.

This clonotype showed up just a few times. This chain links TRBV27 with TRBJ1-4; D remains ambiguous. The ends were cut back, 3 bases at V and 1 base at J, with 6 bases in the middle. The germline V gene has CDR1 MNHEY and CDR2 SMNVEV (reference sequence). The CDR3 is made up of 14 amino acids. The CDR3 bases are TGTGCCAGCAGTTTCGGAAGAACTAATGAAAAACTGTTTTTT. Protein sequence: CASSFGRTNEKLFF.

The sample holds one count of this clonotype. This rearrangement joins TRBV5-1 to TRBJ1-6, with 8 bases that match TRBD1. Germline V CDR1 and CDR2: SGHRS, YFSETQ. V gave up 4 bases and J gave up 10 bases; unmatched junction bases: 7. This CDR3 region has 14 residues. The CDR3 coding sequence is TGCGCCAGCAGCGCCGACAGGGGAGGATCACCCCTCCACTTT. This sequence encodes CASSADRGGSPLHF.

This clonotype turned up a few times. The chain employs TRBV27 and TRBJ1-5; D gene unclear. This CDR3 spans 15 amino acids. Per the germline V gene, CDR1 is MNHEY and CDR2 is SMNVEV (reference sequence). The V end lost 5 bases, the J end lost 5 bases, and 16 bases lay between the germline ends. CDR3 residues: CASSPLSSWDQPQHF. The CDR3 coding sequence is TGTGCCAGCAGTCCATTATCATCCTGGGATCAGCCCCAGCATTTT.

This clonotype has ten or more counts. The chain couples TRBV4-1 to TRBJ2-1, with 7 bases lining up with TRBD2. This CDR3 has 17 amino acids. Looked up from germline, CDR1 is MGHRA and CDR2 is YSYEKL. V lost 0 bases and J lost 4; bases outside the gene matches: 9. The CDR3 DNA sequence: TGCGCCAGCAGCCAAGAACCTTTCACGGGGGGATACAATGAGCAGTTCTTC. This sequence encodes CASSQEPFTGGYNEQFF.

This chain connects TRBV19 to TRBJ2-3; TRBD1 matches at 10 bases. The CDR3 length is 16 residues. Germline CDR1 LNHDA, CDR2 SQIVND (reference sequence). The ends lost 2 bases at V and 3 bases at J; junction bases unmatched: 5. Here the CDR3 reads CASSIPDRGSTDTQYF. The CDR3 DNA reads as TGTGCCAGTAGTATACCGGACAGGGGGAGTACAGATACGCAGTATTTT.

CDR3 bases: TGTGCCAGCAGGGTTGAAGGGAGTTCCATTTCACCCCTCCACTTT. Amino acid sequence: CASRVEGSSISPLHF. The genes are TRBV27 and TRBJ1-6, with no clear D. The CDR3 runs to 15 residues. Germline V gene lookup returns CDR1 MNHEY and CDR2 SMNVEV (reference sequence). With 6 bases removed from V and 9 bases from J, the gap between germline ends came to 18 bases.

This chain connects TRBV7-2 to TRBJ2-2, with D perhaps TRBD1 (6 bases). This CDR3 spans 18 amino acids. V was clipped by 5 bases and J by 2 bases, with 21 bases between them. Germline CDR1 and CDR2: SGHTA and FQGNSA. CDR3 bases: TGTGCCAGCAGCCAATCCTCAGGGGTTGCCCTTAACACCGGGGAGCTGTTTTTT. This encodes CASSQSSGVALNTGELFF.

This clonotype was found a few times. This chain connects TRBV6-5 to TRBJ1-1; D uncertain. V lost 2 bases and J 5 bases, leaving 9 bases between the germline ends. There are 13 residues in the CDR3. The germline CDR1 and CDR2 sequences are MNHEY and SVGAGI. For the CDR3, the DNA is TGTGCCAGCAGTTACGACGGCCCTACTGAAGCTTTCTTT. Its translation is CASSYDGPTEAFF.

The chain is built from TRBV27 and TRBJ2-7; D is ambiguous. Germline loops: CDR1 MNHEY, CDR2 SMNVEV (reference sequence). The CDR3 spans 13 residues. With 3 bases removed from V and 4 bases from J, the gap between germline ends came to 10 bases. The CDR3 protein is CASSLTAAYEQYF. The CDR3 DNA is TGTGCCAGCAGTTTGACGGCGGCATACGAGCAGTACTTC.

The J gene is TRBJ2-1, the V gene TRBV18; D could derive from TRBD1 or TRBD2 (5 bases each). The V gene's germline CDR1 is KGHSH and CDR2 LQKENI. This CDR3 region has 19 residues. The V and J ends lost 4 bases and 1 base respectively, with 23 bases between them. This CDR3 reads CASSLTRQTTINSYNEQFF. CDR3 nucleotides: TGTGCCAGCTCACTAACCCGACAGACTACCATTAATTCCTACAATGAGCAGTTCTTC. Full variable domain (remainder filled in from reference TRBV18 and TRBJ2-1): NAGVMQNPRHLVRRRGQEARLRCSPMKGHSHVYWYRQLPEEGLKFMVYLQKENIIDESGMPKERFSAEFPKEGPSILRIQQVVRGDSAAYFCASSLTRQTTINSYNEQFFGPGTRLTVL.

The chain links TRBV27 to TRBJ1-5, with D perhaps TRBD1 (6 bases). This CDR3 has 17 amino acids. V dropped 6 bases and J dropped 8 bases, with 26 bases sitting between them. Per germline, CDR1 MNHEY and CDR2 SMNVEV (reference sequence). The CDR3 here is CASRRNGAGEVSEPQHF. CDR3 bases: TGTGCCAGCAGGAGGAACGGGGCAGGGGAGGTTTCGGAGCCCCAGCATTTT.

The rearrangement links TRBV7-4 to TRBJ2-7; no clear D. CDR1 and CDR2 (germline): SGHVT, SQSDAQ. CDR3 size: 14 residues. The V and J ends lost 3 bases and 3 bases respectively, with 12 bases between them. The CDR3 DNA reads TGTGCCAGCAGCTTCCCGGGCATTAACTACGAGCAGTACTTC. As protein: CASSFPGINYEQYF. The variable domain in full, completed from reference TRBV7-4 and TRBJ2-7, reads GAGVSQSPRYKVAKRGRDVALRCDSISGHVTLYWYRQTLGQGSEVLTYSQSDAQRDKSGRPSGRFSAERPERSVSTLKIQRTEQGDSAVYLCASSFPGINYEQYFGPGTRLTVT.

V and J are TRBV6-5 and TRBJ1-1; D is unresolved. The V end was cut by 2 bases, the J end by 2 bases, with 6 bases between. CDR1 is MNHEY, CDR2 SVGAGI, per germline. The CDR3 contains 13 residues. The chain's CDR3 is CASSYVSNTEAFF. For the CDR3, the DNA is TGTGCCAGCAGTTACGTATCAAACACTGAAGCTTTCTTT.

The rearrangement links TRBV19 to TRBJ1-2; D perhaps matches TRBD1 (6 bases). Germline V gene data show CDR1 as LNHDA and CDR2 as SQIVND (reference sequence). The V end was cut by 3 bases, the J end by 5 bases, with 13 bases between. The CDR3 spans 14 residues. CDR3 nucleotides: TGTGCCAGTAGTATTACTTACAGGGCGTATGGCTACACCTTC. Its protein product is CASSITYRAYGYTF.

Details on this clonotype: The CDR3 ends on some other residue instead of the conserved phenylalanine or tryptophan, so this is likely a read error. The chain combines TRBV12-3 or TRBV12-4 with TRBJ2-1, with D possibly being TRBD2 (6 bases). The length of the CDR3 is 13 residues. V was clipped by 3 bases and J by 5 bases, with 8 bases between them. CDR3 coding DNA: TGTGCCAGCAGTTTTGGGGGGAACAATGAGCAGTTCCTC. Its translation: CASSFGGNNEQFL.

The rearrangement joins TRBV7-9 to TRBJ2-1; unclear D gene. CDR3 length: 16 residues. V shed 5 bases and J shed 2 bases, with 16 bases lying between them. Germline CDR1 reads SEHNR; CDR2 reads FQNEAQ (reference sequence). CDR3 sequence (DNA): TGTGCCAGCAGCCCTCCCCTCCCGTCTACCTACAATGAGCAGTTCTTC. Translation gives CASSPPLPSTYNEQFF.

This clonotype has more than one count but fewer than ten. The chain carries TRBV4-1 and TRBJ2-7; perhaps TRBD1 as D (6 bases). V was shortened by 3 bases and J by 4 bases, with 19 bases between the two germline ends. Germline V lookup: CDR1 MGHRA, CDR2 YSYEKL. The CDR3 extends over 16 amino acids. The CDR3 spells CASSHTQGGREYEQYF. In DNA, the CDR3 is TGCGCCAGCAGCCACACGCAAGGGGGAAGGGAATACGAGCAGTACTTC.